The clone carrying this T cell receptor beta chain was observed a handful of times. A single record per CDR3 protein comes from TCRdb applying MiXCR to the RT-PCR reads. The table shows a few hundred thousand distinct CDR3 sequences, with approximately 12% occurring only once. The sample is drawn from a study of response to subunit inactivated influenza vaccine. V lost 3 bases and J lost 6, with 12 bases in between. Germline CDR1 is ENHRY and CDR2 is SYGVKD. This CDR3 is built from 14 residues. This receptor was obtained from a man aged 50 to 59 who received an inactivated influenza vaccine. The chain employs TRBV10-3 and TRBJ1-5; a possible D gene is TRBD1 (6 bases). The sample consisted of non-naive T cells sorted from PBMCs, taken less than 15 days before vaccination. The CDR3: CAISEGGRTQPQHF. CDR3 in DNA: TGTGCCATCAGTGAAGGGGGAAGGACTCAGCCCCAGCATTTT.